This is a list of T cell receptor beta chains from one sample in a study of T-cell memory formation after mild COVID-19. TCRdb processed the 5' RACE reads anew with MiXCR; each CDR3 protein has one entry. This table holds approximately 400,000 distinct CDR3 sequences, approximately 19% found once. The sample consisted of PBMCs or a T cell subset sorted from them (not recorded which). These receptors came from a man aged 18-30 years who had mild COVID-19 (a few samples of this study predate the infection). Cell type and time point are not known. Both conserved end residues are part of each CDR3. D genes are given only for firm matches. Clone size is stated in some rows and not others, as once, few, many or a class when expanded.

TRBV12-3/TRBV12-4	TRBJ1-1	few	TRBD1	CASTGVQGGTEAFF	TGTGCCAGCACCGGGGTACAGGGGGGTACTGAAGCTTTCTTT
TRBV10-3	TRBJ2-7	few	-	CAISEDEDEQYF	TGTGCCATCAGTGAGGATGAGGACGAGCAGTACTTC
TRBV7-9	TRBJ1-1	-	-	CASSKQGPNTEAFF	TGTGCCAGCAGCAAACAGGGTCCGAACACTGAAGCTTTCTTT
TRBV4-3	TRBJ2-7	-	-	CASSRLPQYEQYF	TGCGCCAGCAGCCGCCTCCCGCAGTACGAGCAGTACTTC
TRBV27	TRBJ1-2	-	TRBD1	CASRTGNGYTF	TGTGCCAGCCGGACAGGCAATGGCTACACCTTC
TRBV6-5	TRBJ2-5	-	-	CASSYIRGEETQYF	TGTGCCAGCAGTTACATCAGGGGAGAAGAGACCCAGTACTTC
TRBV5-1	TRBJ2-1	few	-	CASSTALFGVNEQFF	TGCGCCAGCAGCACTGCCCTTTTCGGGGTAAATGAGCAGTTCTTC
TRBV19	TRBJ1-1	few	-	CASSFTGSGTEAFF	TGTGCCAGTAGTTTCACAGGGTCGGGGACTGAAGCTTTCTTT
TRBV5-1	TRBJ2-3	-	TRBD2	CASSLGTSGRTDTQYF	TGCGCCAGCAGCTTGGGGACTAGCGGTCGCACAGATACGCAGTATTTT
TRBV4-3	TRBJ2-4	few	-	CASSQEMGMGRAKNIQYF	TGCGCCAGCAGCCAAGAAATGGGGATGGGCAGGGCCAAAAACATTCAGTACTTC
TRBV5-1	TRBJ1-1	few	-	CASRFKQAEAFF	TGCGCCAGCAGGTTTAAGCAGGCTGAAGCTTTCTTT
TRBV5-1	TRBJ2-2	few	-	CASSLVLRQGSITGELFF	TGCGCCAGCAGCTTGGTTCTGAGGCAGGGGTCCATCACCGGGGAGCTGTTTTTT
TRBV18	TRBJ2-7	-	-	CASSPGQSSYEQYF	TGTGCCAGCTCACCAGGTCAGAGCTCCTACGAGCAGTACTTC
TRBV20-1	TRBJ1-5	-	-	CSAQEGGGNQPQHF	TGCAGTGCCCAAGAGGGGGGCGGCAATCAGCCCCAGCATTTT
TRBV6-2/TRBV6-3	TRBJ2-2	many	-	CASSYVGDPGELFF	TGTGCCAGCAGTTACGTTGGGGACCCCGGGGAGCTGTTTTTT
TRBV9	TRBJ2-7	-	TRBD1	CASSARDRVVYEQYF	TGTGCCAGCAGCGCCCGGGACAGGGTCGTCTACGAGCAGTACTTC
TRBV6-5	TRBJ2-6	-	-	CASSSGFASGANVLTF	TGTGCCAGCAGTTCCGGTTTCGCCTCTGGGGCCAACGTCCTGACTTTC
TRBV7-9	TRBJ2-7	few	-	CASSPGTAYYEQYF	TGTGCCAGCAGCCCCGGGACGGCATACTACGAGCAGTACTTC
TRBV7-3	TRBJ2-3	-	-	CASSLTVPDTQYF	TGTGCCAGCAGCTTAACAGTCCCAGATACGCAGTATTTT
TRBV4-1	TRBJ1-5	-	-	CASSQVGVRGQPQHF	TGCGCCAGCAGCCAAGTCGGGGTCAGGGGTCAGCCCCAGCATTTT
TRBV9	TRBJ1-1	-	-	CASSPRVLAASTEAFF	TGTGCCAGCAGCCCGAGGGTATTGGCAGCGAGCACTGAAGCTTTCTTT
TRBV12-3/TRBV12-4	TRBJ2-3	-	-	CASSLELSRRTDTQYF	TGTGCCAGCAGTTTAGAGTTGTCTAGACGCACAGATACGCAGTATTTT
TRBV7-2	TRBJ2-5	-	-	CASSFNGREETQYF	TGTGCCAGCAGCTTCAATGGCAGGGAAGAGACCCAGTACTTC
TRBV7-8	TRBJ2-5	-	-	CASSLVLTKETQYF	TGTGCCAGCAGCTTAGTTTTGACTAAAGAGACCCAGTACTTC
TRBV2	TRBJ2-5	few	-	CASNFEVRETQYF	TGTGCCAGCAACTTCGAGGTGCGGGAGACCCAGTACTTC
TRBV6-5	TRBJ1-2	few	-	CASSRLRGNYGYTF	TGTGCCAGCAGTCGACTCAGGGGTAACTATGGCTACACCTTC
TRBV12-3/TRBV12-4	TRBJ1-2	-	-	CASSRSGGENYGYTF	TGTGCCAGCAGTAGAAGCGGGGGCGAGAACTATGGCTACACCTTC
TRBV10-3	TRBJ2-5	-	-	CAAQTNRDQETQYF	TGTGCCGCCCAAACGAACAGGGACCAAGAGACCCAGTACTTC
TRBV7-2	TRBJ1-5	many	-	CASSLGTNQPQHF	TGTGCCAGCAGCTTAGGGACCAATCAGCCCCAGCATTTT
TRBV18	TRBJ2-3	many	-	CASSFSVISTDTQYF	TGTGCCAGCTCGTTCTCAGTTATTAGCACAGATACGCAGTATTTT
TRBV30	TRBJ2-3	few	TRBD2	CAWSFSGGASDTQYF	TGTGCCTGGAGTTTCAGCGGGGGGGCCTCGGATACGCAGTATTTT
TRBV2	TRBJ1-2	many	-	CASGARSYGYTF	TGTGCCAGCGGGGCACGTAGCTATGGCTACACCTTC
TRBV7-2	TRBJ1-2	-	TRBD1	CASSDWDRGIANYGYTF	TGTGCCAGCAGCGATTGGGACAGGGGAATCGCCAACTATGGCTACACCTTC
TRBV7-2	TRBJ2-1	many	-	CASSLWDSLGEQFF	TGTGCCAGCAGCCTATGGGACTCCCTGGGTGAGCAGTTCTTC
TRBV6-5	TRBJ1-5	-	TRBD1	CASSYTGAPGQPQHF	TGTGCCAGCAGTTATACAGGGGCGCCGGGGCAGCCCCAGCATTTT
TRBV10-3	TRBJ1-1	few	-	CAILQAFF	TGTGCCATCCTTCAAGCTTTCTTT
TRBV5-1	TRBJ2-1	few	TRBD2	CASTKGASGGDNEQFF	TGCGCCAGCACCAAAGGGGCTAGCGGGGGTGACAATGAGCAGTTCTTC
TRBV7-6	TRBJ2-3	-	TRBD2	CASSSLAGGGAVNTQYF	TGTGCCAGCAGCTCCCTTGCGGGCGGGGGGGCGGTAAATACGCAGTATTTT
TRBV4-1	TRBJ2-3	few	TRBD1	CASSRITGGGTDTQYF	TGCGCCAGCAGCCGTATTACAGGGGGCGGAACAGATACGCAGTATTTT
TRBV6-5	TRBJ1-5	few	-	CASSLSAGARQPQHF	TGTGCCAGCAGTCTCTCAGCAGGGGCGCGTCAGCCCCAGCATTTT
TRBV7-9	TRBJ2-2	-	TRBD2	CASSFPLAGFANTGELFF	TGTGCCAGCAGCTTTCCTCTAGCGGGGTTCGCGAACACCGGGGAGCTGTTTTTT
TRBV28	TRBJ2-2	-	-	CASRRNRPTGELFF	TGTGCCAGCAGACGAAATAGACCGACCGGGGAGCTGTTTTTT
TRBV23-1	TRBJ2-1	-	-	CATRWASRLHEQFF	TGCGCCACCAGATGGGCCTCCCGCCTACATGAGCAGTTCTTC
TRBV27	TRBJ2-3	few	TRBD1	CASSFKGAHTDTQYF	TGTGCCAGCAGTTTTAAGGGGGCTCACACAGATACGCAGTATTTT
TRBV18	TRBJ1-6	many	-	CASSEGGVDSPLHF	TGTGCCAGCTCCGAAGGCGGAGTCGATTCACCCCTCCACTTT
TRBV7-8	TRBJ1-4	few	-	CASSRGQKQEKLFF	TGTGCCAGCAGCCGTGGACAGAAGCAGGAAAAACTGTTTTTT